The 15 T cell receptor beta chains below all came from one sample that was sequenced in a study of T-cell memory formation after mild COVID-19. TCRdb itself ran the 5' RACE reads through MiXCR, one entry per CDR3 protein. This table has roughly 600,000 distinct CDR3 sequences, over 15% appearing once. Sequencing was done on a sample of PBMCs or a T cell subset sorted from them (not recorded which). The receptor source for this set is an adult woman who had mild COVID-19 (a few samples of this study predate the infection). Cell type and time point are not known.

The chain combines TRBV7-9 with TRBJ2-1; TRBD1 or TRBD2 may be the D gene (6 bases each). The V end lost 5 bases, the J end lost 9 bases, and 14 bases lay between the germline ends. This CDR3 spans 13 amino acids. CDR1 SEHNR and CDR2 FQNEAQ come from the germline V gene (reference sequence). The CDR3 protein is CASSLSTGAEQFF. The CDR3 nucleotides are TGTGCCAGCAGCCTTAGTACGGGGGCTGAGCAGTTCTTC.

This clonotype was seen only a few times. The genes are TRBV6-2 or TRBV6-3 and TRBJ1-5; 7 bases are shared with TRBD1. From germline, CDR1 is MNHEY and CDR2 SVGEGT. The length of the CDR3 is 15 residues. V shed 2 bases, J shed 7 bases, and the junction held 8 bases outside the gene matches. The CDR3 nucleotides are TGTGCCAGCAGTTACAGTACAGGGGACCGCCAGCCCCAGCATTTT. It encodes CASSYSTGDRQPQHF.

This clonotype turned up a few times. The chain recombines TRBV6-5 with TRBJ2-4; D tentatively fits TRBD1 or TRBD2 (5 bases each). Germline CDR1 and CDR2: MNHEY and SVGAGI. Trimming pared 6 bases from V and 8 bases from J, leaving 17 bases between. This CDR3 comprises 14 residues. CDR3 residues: CASSLGLGGYIQYF. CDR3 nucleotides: TGTGCCAGCAGCCTCGGACTTGGGGGATACATTCAGTACTTC.

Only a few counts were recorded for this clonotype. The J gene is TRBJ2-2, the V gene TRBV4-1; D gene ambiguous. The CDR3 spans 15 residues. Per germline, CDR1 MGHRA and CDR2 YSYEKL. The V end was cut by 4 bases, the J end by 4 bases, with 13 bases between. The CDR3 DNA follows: TGCGCCAGCAGCCGGTTAATGACGAGCACCGGGGAGCTGTTTTTT. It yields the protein CASSRLMTSTGELFF.

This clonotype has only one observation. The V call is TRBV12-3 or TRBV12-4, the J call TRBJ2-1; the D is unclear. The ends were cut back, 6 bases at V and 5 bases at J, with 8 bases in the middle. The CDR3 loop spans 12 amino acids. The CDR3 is CASSHGHNEQFF. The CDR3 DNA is TGTGCCAGCAGCCACGGACACAATGAGCAGTTCTTC.

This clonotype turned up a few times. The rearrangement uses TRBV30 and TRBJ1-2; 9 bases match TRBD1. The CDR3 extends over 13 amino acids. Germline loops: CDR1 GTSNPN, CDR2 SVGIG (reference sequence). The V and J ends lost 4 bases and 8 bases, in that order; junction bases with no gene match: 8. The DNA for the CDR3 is TGTGCCTGGAACAGAGACAGGGGGTTCGGCTACACCTTC. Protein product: CAWNRDRGFGYTF. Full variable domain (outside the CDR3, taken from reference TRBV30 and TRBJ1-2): SQTIHQWPATLVQPVGSPLSLECTVEGTSNPNLYWYRQAAGRGLQLLFYSVGIGQISSEVPQNLSASRPQDRQFILSSKKLLLSDSGFYLCAWNRDRGFGYTFGSGTRLTVV.

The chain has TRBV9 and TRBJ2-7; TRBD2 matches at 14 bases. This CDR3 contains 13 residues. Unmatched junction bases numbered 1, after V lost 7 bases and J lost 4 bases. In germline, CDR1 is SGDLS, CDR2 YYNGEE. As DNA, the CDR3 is TGTGCCAGCGGGACTAGCGGGGGTTACGAGCAGTACTTC. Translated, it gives CASGTSGGYEQYF.

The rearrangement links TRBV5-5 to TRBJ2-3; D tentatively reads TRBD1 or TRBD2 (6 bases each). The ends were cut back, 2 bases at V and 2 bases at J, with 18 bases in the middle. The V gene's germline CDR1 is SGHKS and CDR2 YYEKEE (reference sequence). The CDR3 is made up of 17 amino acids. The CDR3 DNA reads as TGTGCCAGCAGCTTCTTTGGGGGGCAGGGTTACACAGATACGCAGTATTTT. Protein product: CASSFFGGQGYTDTQYF.

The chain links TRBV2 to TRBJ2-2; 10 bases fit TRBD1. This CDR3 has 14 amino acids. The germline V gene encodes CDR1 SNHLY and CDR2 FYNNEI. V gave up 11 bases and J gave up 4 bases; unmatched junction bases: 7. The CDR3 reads CAGIRQGATGELFF. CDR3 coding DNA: TGTGCCGGGATCCGACAGGGGGCCACCGGGGAGCTGTTTTTT.

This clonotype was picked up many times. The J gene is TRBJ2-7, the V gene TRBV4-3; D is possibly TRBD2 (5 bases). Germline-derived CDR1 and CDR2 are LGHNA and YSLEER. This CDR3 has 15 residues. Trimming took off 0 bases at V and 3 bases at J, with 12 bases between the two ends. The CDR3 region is CASSQDGGPSYEQYF. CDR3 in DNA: TGCGCCAGCAGCCAAGATGGAGGACCAAGCTACGAGCAGTACTTC.

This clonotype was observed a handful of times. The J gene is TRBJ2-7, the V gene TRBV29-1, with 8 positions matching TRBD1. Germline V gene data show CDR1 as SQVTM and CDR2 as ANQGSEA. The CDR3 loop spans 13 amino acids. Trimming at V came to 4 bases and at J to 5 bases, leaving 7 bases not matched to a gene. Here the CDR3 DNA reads TGCAGCGTTGCCGGGACAGGTCGCGACGAGCAGTACTTC. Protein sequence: CSVAGTGRDEQYF.

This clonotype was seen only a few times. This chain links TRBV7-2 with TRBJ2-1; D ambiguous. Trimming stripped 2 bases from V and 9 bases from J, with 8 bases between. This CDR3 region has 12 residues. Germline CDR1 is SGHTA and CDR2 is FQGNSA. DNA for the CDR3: TGTGCCAGCAGCTTAATACTAATTGAGCAGTTCTTC. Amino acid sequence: CASSLILIEQFF.

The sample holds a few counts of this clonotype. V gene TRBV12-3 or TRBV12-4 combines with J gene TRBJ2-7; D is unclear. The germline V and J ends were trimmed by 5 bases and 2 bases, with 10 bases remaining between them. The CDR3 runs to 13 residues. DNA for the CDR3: TGTGCCAGCAGTAGACGAAGTACCTACGAGCAGTACTTC. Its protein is CASSRRSTYEQYF.

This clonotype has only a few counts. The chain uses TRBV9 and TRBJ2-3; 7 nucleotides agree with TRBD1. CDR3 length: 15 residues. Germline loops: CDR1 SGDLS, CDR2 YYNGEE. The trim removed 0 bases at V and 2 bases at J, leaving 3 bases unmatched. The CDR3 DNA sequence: TGTGCCAGCAGCGTAGGGGGACAGTACACAGATACGCAGTATTTT. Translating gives CASSVGGQYTDTQYF.

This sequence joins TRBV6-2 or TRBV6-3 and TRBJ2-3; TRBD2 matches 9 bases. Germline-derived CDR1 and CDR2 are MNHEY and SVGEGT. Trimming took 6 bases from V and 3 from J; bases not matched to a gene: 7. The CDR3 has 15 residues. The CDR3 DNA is TGTGCCAGCAGGCCTGCTAGCGGGGAAACAGATACGCAGTATTTT. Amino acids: CASRPASGETDTQYF.